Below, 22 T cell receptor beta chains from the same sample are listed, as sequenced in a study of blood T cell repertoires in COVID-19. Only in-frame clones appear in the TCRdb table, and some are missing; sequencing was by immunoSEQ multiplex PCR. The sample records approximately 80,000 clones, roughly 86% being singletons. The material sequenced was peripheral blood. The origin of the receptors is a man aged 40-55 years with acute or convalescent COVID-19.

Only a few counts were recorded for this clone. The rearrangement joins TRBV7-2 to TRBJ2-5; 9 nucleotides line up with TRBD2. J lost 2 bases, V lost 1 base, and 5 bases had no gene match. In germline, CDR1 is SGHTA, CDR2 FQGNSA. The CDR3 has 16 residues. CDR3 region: CASSLGLAGAQETQYF. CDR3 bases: TGTGCCAGCAGCTTAGGTTTAGCGGGGGCGCAAGAGACCCAGTACTTC.

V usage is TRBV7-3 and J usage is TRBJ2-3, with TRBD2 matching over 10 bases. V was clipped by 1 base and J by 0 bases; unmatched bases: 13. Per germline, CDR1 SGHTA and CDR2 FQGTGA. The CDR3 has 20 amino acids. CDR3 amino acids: CASSLRGVGLASPSTDTQYF. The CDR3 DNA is TGTGCCAGCAGCTTAAGGGGCGTGGGACTAGCGTCTCCTAGCACAGATACGCAGTATTTT.

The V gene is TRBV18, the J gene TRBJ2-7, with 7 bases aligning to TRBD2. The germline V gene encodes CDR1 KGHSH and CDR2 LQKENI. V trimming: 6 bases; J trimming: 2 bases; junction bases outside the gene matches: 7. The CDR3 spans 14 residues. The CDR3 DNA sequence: TGTGCCAGCTCCCGGGGGGAGGTCCCCTACGAGCAGTACTTC. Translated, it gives CASSRGEVPYEQYF. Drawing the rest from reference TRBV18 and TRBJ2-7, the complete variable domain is NAGVMQNPRHLVRRRGQEARLRCSPMKGHSHVYWYRQLPEEGLKFMVYLQKENIIDESGMPKERFSAEFPKEGPSILRIQQVVRGDSAAYFCASSRGEVPYEQYFGPGTRLTVT.

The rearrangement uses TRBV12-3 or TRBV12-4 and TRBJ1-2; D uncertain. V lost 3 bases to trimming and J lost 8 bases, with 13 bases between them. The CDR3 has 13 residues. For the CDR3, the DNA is TGTGCCAGCAGTTTCCCTCCGGTTAGCGGCTACACCTTC. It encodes CASSFPPVSGYTF.

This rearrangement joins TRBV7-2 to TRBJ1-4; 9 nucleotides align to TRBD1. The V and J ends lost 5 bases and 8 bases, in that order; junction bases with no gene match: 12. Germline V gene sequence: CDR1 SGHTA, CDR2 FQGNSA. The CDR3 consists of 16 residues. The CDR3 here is CASSPTPRDRAEKLFF. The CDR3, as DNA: TGTGCCAGCAGCCCCACGCCCCGGGACAGGGCGGAAAAACTGTTTTTT.

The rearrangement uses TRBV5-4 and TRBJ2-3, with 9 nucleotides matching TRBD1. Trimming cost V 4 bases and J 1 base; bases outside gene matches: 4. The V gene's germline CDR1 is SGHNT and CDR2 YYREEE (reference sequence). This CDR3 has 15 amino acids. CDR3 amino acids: CASSLQGAGTDTQYF. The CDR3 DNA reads TGTGCCAGCAGCCTACAGGGGGCAGGCACAGATACGCAGTATTTT.

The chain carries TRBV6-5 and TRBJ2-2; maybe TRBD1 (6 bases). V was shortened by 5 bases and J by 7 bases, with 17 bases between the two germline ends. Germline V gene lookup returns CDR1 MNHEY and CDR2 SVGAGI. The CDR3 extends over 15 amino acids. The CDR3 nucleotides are TGTGCCAGCAGTAACACAGGGTCGGTTCACGGGGAGCTGTTTTTT. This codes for CASSNTGSVHGELFF.

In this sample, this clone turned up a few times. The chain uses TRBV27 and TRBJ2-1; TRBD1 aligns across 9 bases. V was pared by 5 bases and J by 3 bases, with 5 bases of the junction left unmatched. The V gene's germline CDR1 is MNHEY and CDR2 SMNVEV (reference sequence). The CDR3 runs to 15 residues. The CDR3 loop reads CASSPDRGVYNEQFF. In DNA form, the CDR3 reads TGTGCCAGCAGTCCAGACAGGGGGGTCTACAATGAGCAGTTCTTC.

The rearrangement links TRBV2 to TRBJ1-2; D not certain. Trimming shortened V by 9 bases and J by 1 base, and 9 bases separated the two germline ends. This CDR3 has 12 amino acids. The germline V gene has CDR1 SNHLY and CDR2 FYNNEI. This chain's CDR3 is CARENSNYGYTF. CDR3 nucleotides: TGTGCCAGAGAGAACAGTAACTATGGCTACACCTTC.

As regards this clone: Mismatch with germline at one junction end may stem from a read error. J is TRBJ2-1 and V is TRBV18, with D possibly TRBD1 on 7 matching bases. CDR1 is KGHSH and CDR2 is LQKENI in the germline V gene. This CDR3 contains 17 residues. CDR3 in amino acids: CASSPPLAGGIYNEQFF. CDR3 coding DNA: TGTGCCAGTTCACCACCCCTAGCAGGGGGGATATACAATGAGCAGTTCTTC.

In nucleotides, the CDR3 is TGCGCCAGCAGCCAAGTTTCGGGGGGGTACCAAGAGACCCAGTACTTC. This translates into CASSQVSGGYQETQYF. The V and J genes are TRBV4-1 and TRBJ2-5; 8 bases agree with TRBD2. Germline CDR1 MGHRA, CDR2 YSYEKL. V lost 1 base to trimming and J lost 0 bases; unmatched junction nucleotides: 4. This CDR3 is 16 amino acids long.

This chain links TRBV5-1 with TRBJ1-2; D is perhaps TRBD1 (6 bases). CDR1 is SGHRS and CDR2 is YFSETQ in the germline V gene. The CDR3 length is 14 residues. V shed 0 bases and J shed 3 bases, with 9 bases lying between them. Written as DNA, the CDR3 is TGCGCCAGCAGCTTGGCTGGGGGCGACTATGGCTACACCTTC. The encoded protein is CASSLAGGDYGYTF.

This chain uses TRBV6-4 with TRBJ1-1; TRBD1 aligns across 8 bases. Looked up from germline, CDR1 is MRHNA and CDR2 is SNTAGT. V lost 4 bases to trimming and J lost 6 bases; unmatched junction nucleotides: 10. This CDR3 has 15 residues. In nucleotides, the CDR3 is TGTGCCAGCAGTGTAGAGACAGGGGTAGGAGCTGAAGCTTTCTTT. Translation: CASSVETGVGAEAFF.

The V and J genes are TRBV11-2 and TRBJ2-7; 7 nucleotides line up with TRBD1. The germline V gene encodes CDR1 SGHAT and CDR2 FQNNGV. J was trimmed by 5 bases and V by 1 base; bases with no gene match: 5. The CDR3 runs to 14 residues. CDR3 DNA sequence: TGTGCCAGCAGCTTAGGACAGGGCCCCAACGAGCAGTACTTC. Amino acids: CASSLGQGPNEQYF.

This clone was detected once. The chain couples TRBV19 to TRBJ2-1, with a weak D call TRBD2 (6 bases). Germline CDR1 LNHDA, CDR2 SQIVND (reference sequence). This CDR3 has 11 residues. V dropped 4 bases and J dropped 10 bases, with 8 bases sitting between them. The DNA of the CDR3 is TGTGCCAGTAGTAACCTAGCGGAGCAGTTCTTC. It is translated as CASSNLAEQFF.

CDR3 loop: CASSLWAGAVREAFF. CDR3 in DNA: TGTGCCAGCAGTTTATGGGCAGGGGCTGTCCGTGAAGCTTTCTTT. This chain connects TRBV27 to TRBJ1-1, with a tentative D call TRBD1 (6 bases). V was clipped by 1 base and J by 7 bases, with 16 bases between them. The CDR3 consists of 15 residues. From germline, CDR1 is MNHEY and CDR2 SMNVEV (reference sequence).

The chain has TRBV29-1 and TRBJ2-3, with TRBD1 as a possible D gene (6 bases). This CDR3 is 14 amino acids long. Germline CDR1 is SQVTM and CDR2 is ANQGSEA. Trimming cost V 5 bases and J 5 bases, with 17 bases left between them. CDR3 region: CSVTQGQVLDTQYF. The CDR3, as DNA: TGCAGCGTTACTCAGGGGCAGGTTTTAGATACGCAGTATTTT.

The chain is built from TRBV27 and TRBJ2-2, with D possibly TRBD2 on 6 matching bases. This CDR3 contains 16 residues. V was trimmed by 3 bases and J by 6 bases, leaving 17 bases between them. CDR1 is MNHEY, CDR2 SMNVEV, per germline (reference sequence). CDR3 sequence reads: CASSLRGPPGAGELFF. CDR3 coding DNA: TGTGCCAGCAGTTTGCGGGGCCCCCCGGGAGCCGGGGAGCTGTTTTTT.

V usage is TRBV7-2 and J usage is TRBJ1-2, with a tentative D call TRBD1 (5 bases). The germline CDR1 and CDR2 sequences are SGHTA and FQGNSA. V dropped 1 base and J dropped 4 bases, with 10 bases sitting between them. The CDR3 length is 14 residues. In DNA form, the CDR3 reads TGTGCCAGCAGCTTAGGGGGGGTTACCTATGGCTACACCTTC. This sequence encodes CASSLGGVTYGYTF.

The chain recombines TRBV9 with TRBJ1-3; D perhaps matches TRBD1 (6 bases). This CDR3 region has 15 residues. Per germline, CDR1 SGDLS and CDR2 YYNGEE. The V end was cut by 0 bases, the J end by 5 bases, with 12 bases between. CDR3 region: CASSVARGSRNTIYF. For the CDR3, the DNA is TGTGCCAGCAGCGTAGCCAGGGGTTCTAGAAACACCATATATTTT.

The CDR3 region has the DNA TGTGCCAGCAGCCGGAGTGACGAACCGGGACAGGGAAATGAGCAGTTCTTC. This codes for CASSRSDEPGQGNEQFF. The rearrangement links TRBV5-4 to TRBJ2-1, with TRBD1 matching over 9 bases. This CDR3 is 17 amino acids long. Germline V CDR1 and CDR2: SGHNT, YYREEE (reference sequence). V shed 4 bases, J shed 7 bases, and the junction held 15 bases outside the gene matches.

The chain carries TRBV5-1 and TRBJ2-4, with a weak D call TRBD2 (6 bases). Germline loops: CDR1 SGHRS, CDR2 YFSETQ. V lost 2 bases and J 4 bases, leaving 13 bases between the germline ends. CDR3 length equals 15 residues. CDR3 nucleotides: TGCGCCAGCAGCTTAGGGGTAGCGGCTAAAAACATTCAGTACTTC. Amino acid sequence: CASSLGVAAKNIQYF.